This T cell receptor (beta chain) derives from a study of T cell changes during pregnancy in multiple sclerosis. Germline CDR1 reads GTSNPN; CDR2 reads SVGIG (reference sequence). Trimming took 4 bases from V and 7 from J; bases not matched to a gene: 7. This CDR3 comprises 14 residues. The assay was immunoSEQ multiplex PCR, and TCRdb's table has in-frame clones only and misses some. The sample lists 57,000 or so clones, roughly 93% occurring once. The receptor comes from a female donor with multiple sclerosis, enrolled in a pregnancy study. This chain links TRBV30 with TRBJ1-6; 7 nucleotides match TRBD1. Sequencing used peripheral blood, obtained in the second trimester of pregnancy. The CDR3 spells CAWNFAGGNSPLHF. DNA of the CDR3: TGTGCCTGGAATTTTGCAGGGGGAAATTCACCCCTCCACTTT.